The clone carrying this TCR beta chain has just a few counts. Its antigen is unknown. Deletions cut 3 bases from V and 0 bases from J, with 12 bases between. CDR3 size: 15 residues. Germline V CDR1 and CDR2: SGHAT, FQNNGV. Assay: immunoSEQ multiplex PCR; the TCRdb copy retains only in-frame clones and omits some. The table has 100,000 to 150,000 clones, roughly 89% seen once. This sample was included in a study of T cell responses to AZD1222 COVID-19 vaccine. Study observations and caveats: The reported proportion of spike-specific TCRs targeting unmutated variant regions was nearly half. Breadth and depth of Spike-specific TCRs rose after two AZD1222 doses.

This clonotype originated in an adult in good health. V usage is TRBV11-2 and J usage is TRBJ2-7; D possibly matches TRBD1 or TRBD2 (5 bases each). This specimen consisted of peripheral blood, obtained on day 0 of MenACWY control vaccination. The CDR3: CASSFSGTSSYEQYF. The CDR3 DNA sequence: TGTGCCAGCAGCTTTTCTGGGACCTCCTCCTACGAGCAGTACTTC.